The 28 T cell receptor beta chains below were found in one sample sequenced in a study of T cells in Graves' hyperthyroidism and ophthalmopathy. The CDR3 regions of TCR beta were amplified from RNA transcripts. HTBI primers were used for first-round RT-PCR of the TCR CDR3. TCRdb processed the multiplex PCR reads anew with MiXCR; each CDR3 protein has one entry. Found here are under 40,000 distinct CDR3 sequences, around 52% of them singletons; the top ten hold roughly 25%. Sequencing was carried out using blood. These receptors were obtained from a woman in her 40s with Graves' ophthalmopathy.

The chain joins TRBV15 to TRBJ2-1, with 14 nucleotides matching TRBD2. The CDR3 is 15 amino acids. The V gene's germline CDR1 is LNHNV and CDR2 YYDKDF (reference sequence). J lost 11 bases, V lost 1 base, and 4 bases had no gene match. The CDR3 sequence is CATSRGTSGRTQQFF. The CDR3 DNA is TGTGCCACCAGCAGAGGGACTAGCGGGAGGACGCAGCAGTTCTTC. Full variable domain (remainder filled in from reference TRBV15 and TRBJ2-1): DAMVIQNPRYQVTQFGKPVTLSCSQTLNHNVMYWYQQKSSQAPKLLFHYYDKDFNNEADTPDNFQSRRPNTSFCFLDIRSPGLGDTAMYLCATSRGTSGRTQQFFGPGTRLTVL.

This clonotype was observed many times. The gene calls are TRBV12-5 and TRBJ1-4; TRBD1 aligns across 8 bases. J lost 10 bases, V lost 0 bases, and 10 bases had no gene match. Germline V gene sequence: CDR1 LGHNT, CDR2 FRNRAP. The CDR3 runs 16 residues. CDR3 region: CASGLVQGRGRGKLFF. In DNA form, the CDR3 reads TGTGCTAGTGGTTTGGTACAGGGCAGGGGGCGAGGAAAACTGTTTTTT.

This clonotype appeared many times. The chain links TRBV7-2 to TRBJ2-5, with TRBD2 matching over 9 bases. This CDR3 has 15 residues. Germline CDR1 is SGHTA and CDR2 is FQGNSA. With V trimmed by 1 base and J by 7 bases, 7 bases remained unmatched. CDR3 in DNA: TGTGCCAGCAGCTTAGTAGCTAGCGGGAAAGGGACCCAGTACTTC. It codes for CASSLVASGKGTQYF.

This clonotype was detected ten times or more. This chain uses TRBV6-6 with TRBJ2-7; 7 bases are shared with TRBD2. With V trimmed by 6 bases and J by 0 bases, 11 bases remained unmatched. Per germline, CDR1 MNHNY and CDR2 SVGAGI (reference sequence). This CDR3 spans 16 amino acids. Here the CDR3 reads CASRKTGRGSSYEQYF. The CDR3 nucleotides read TGTGCCAGCAGGAAAACGGGGCGGGGGAGCTCCTACGAGCAGTACTTC.

This clonotype was observed once. The rearrangement uses TRBV19 and TRBJ1-5; the D gene is possibly TRBD1 (5 bases). V was pared by 7 bases and J by 6 bases, with 13 bases between. Germline lookup yields CDR1 LNHDA and CDR2 SQIVND (reference sequence). The CDR3 has 13 residues. The CDR3 sequence is CASKLRGGQPQHF. The CDR3 region has the DNA TGTGCCAGTAAGTTGCGGGGCGGTCAGCCCCAGCATTTT. Supplemented by reference TRBV19 and TRBJ1-5, the full variable domain reads DGGITQSPKYLFRKEGQNVTLSCEQNLNHDAMYWYRQDPGQGLRLIYYSQIVNDFQKGDIAEGYSVSREKKESFPLTVTSAQKNPTAFYLCASKLRGGQPQHFGDGTRLSIL.

This chain joins TRBV27 and TRBJ1-3; perhaps TRBD1 as D (5 bases). With 3 bases removed from V and 0 bases from J, the gap between germline ends came to 12 bases. The CDR3 is made up of 16 amino acids. In germline, CDR1 is MNHEY, CDR2 SMNVEV (reference sequence). Here the CDR3 reads CASSLRSGISGNTIYF. CDR3 sequence (DNA): TGTGCCAGCAGTTTGCGGTCAGGGATCTCTGGAAACACCATATATTTT.

V gene TRBV29-1 combines with J gene TRBJ2-1, with 10 bases aligning to TRBD2. The V gene end was trimmed by 6 bases and the J gene end by 3 bases; junction bases not matched to a gene: 14. The CDR3 has 17 residues. Germline V gives CDR1 SQVTM, CDR2 ANQGSEA. CDR3 in amino acids: CSVREGTSGAGYNEQFF. The CDR3, as DNA: TGCAGCGTACGAGAAGGCACTAGCGGGGCGGGCTACAATGAGCAGTTCTTC.

This sequence joins TRBV10-2 and TRBJ2-7, with 8 bases that match TRBD1. This CDR3 comprises 14 residues. CDR1 WSHSY and CDR2 SAAADI come from the germline V gene. Losses at the gene ends were 7 bases for V and 5 bases for J; bases not matched to a gene: 10. CDR3 in DNA: TGCGCCAGCAAGGACAGGGTTGGACCTGACGAGCAGTACTTC. Protein sequence: CASKDRVGPDEQYF.

This clonotype was counted a single time. The junction and the germline gene differ at one end; a read error may be behind it. The J gene is TRBJ1-1, the V gene TRBV9; no definite D call. Germline V CDR1 and CDR2: SGDLS, YYNGEE. The length of the CDR3 is 13 residues. Here the CDR3 DNA reads TGTGCCAGCAGCCAAGATTGGAGGACTGAAGCTCTCTTT. Translating it yields CASSQDWRTEALF.

The V call is TRBV20-1, the J call TRBJ2-7, with D perhaps given as TRBD1 or TRBD2 (5 bases each). This CDR3 comprises 14 residues. V was clipped by 5 bases and J by 6 bases, with 20 bases between them. Per germline, CDR1 DFQATT and CDR2 SNEGSKA (reference sequence). The CDR3 loop reads CSARDLRGAFEQYF. The CDR3 DNA reads as TGCAGTGCTCGGGACCTAAGAGGTGCCTTCGAGCAGTACTTC.

This clonotype appeared many times. The V gene is TRBV7-3, the J gene TRBJ2-2; possibly TRBD1 for D (6 bases). The CDR3 loop spans 15 amino acids. The germline V gene has CDR1 SGHTA and CDR2 FQGTGA. Deletions cut 2 bases from V and 6 bases from J, with 13 bases between. CDR3 DNA: TGTGCCAGCAGCTTACGCAGGGGCGGACCCGGGGAGCTGTTTTTT. Its translation is CASSLRRGGPGELFF.

This chain uses TRBV10-3 with TRBJ2-1, with D perhaps TRBD1 or TRBD2 (6 bases each). This CDR3 is built from 13 residues. V lost 6 bases to trimming and J lost 8 bases, with 14 bases between them. Germline CDR1 reads ENHRY; CDR2 reads SYGVKD. The CDR3 protein is CAISVGGGYEQFF. The CDR3 nucleotides read TGTGCCATCAGCGTTGGAGGGGGGTATGAGCAGTTCTTC.

The table lists this clonotype with a count of one. This chain uses TRBV29-1 with TRBJ1-1; 8 bases are shared with TRBD1. The CDR3 is made up of 12 amino acids. CDR1 SQVTM and CDR2 ANQGSEA come from the germline V gene. The V and J ends lost 4 bases and 4 bases, in that order; junction bases with no gene match: 2. The CDR3 region is CSVGTGTTEAFF. DNA for the CDR3: TGCAGCGTTGGGACAGGGACCACTGAAGCTTTCTTT.

This clonotype was observed once. V gene TRBV20-1 combines with J gene TRBJ2-1, with 7 nucleotides matching TRBD2. Losses at the gene ends were 3 bases for V and 3 bases for J; bases not matched to a gene: 2. Germline CDR1 and CDR2: DFQATT and SNEGSKA (reference sequence). CDR3 length: 13 residues. This CDR3 reads CSARASGYNEQFF. The CDR3 DNA is TGCAGTGCTAGGGCTAGCGGCTACAATGAGCAGTTCTTC.

The V and J genes are TRBV10-3 and TRBJ2-1; 15 bases fit TRBD2. Germline CDR1 ENHRY, CDR2 SYGVKD. J was trimmed by 7 bases and V by 8 bases; bases with no gene match: 9. The CDR3 is 16 amino acids. The CDR3 here is CAIGLAGGPNRNEQFF. The CDR3 region has the DNA TGTGCCATCGGACTAGCGGGAGGGCCAAATAGGAATGAGCAGTTCTTC.

On this clonotype itself: The junction shows a germline mismatch at one end, possibly a read error. The gene calls are TRBV5-1 and TRBJ2-7; 13 bases fit TRBD2. The CDR3 contains 17 residues. Germline CDR1 SGHRS, CDR2 YFSETQ. CDR3 nucleotide sequence: TGTGCCAGCAGCCCCAGGACTAGCGGGGGCACACCTTACGAGCAGTACTTC. The encoded protein is CASSPRTSGGTPYEQYF.

This clonotype was detected many times. V gene TRBV5-1 combines with J gene TRBJ2-5, with D possibly matching TRBD1 (6 bases). The germline gives CDR1 SGHRS, CDR2 YFSETQ. The CDR3 covers 15 residues. V lost 1 base and J 0 bases, leaving 10 bases between the germline ends. CDR3 residues: CASSLTRGHQETQYF. For the CDR3, the DNA is TGCGCCAGCAGCTTGACCAGGGGACACCAAGAGACCCAGTACTTC.

This clonotype was observed many times. J is TRBJ2-3 and V is TRBV29-1, with TRBD2 matching over 7 bases. Germline values: CDR1 SQVTM, CDR2 ANQGSEA. The J segment lost 6 bases and the V segment lost 6 bases, leaving 15 bases of the junction unmatched. The CDR3 is 15 amino acids. In DNA, the CDR3 is TGCAGCGTCCCTCTGGGGACTACCTTTATGGATACGCAGTATTTT. Amino acid sequence: CSVPLGTTFMDTQYF.

The J gene is TRBJ2-1, the V gene TRBV10-3, with TRBD2 matching over 7 bases. Germline values: CDR1 ENHRY, CDR2 SYGVKD. The CDR3 totals 16 residues. V trimming: 0 bases; J trimming: 1 base; junction bases outside the gene matches: 3. CDR3 protein: CAISESSSGSYNEQFF. As DNA, the CDR3 is TGTGCCATCAGTGAGTCCTCTAGCGGTTCCTACAATGAGCAGTTCTTC.

Details on this clonotype: The germline gene is not matched at one end of the junction; a read error may be the cause. This chain connects TRBV7-2 to TRBJ2-2, with D possibly being TRBD2 (6 bases). Looked up from germline, CDR1 is SGHTA and CDR2 is FQGNSA. CDR3 length: 15 amino acids. The CDR3, as DNA: TGTGCCAGCAGTATGGACTACCCCACCACCGGGGAGCTGTACTTC. Translation: CASSMDYPTTGELYF.

The table lists this clonotype with many counts. The rearrangement joins TRBV28 to TRBJ2-7, with 10 bases identical to TRBD2. V lost 4 bases, J lost 6 bases, and 9 bases stayed unmatched. This CDR3 region has 15 residues. CDR1 and CDR2 from the germline V gene are MDHEN and SYDVKM. In DNA form, the CDR3 reads TGTGCCAGCAGTTCGTCTAGCGGGAGAGTGTTCGAGCAGTACTTC. It encodes CASSSSSGRVFEQYF.

This chain uses TRBV7-9 with TRBJ1-1; 9 nucleotides align to TRBD1. Trimming at V came to 4 bases and at J to 5 bases, leaving 5 bases not matched to a gene. The CDR3 has 14 amino acids. Germline assignment: CDR1 SEHNR and CDR2 FQNEAQ (reference sequence). This CDR3 is CASSSRTGVTEAFF. The CDR3 DNA reads as TGTGCCAGCAGCTCCAGGACAGGGGTGACTGAAGCTTTCTTT.

In its sample, this clonotype was seen many times. The CDR3 protein is CASSDRLAGEDEQFF. DNA of the CDR3: TGTGCCAGCAGTGATCGGCTAGCGGGAGAGGATGAGCAGTTCTTC. The chain carries TRBV6-4 and TRBJ2-1; TRBD2 aligns across 10 bases. In germline, CDR1 is MRHNA, CDR2 SNTAGT. J lost 8 bases, V lost 3 bases, and 7 bases had no gene match. The CDR3 extends over 15 amino acids.

This clonotype was detected many times. The rearrangement joins TRBV28 to TRBJ2-7; tentatively, D is TRBD1 (6 bases). The CDR3 is 14 residues long. Trimming took 2 bases from V and 1 from J, leaving 9 bases between them. Germline CDR1 MDHEN, CDR2 SYDVKM. The CDR3 here is CASSLTGRSYEQYF. CDR3 coding DNA: TGTGCCAGCAGTTTAACAGGGAGATCCTACGAGCAGTACTTC.

Many counts were recorded for this clonotype. The gene calls are TRBV11-2 and TRBJ2-3; a weak D match, TRBD1 (5 bases). Germline values: CDR1 SGHAT, CDR2 FQNNGV. This CDR3 region has 16 residues. Deletions cut 1 base from V and 3 bases from J, with 14 bases between. In DNA, the CDR3 is TGTGCCAGCAGCTTAGTTAGCCAGGGCGGTACAGATACGCAGTATTTT. Translation: CASSLVSQGGTDTQYF. Based on the CDR3 plus reference TRBV11-2 and TRBJ2-3, the full variable domain is EAGVAQSPRYKIIEKRQSVAFWCNPISGHATLYWYQQILGQGPKLLIQFQNNGVVDDSQLPKDRFSAERLKGVDSTLKIQPAKLEDSAVYLCASSLVSQGGTDTQYFGPGTRLTVL.

In this sample, this clonotype turned up a few times. V and J are TRBV2 and TRBJ2-7; 7 bases map to TRBD1. Germline loops: CDR1 SNHLY, CDR2 FYNNEI. J gave up 2 bases and V 9 bases, and 7 bases lay outside the gene matches. This CDR3 contains 13 residues. CDR3 sequence reads: CASRTGGTYEQYF. The DNA of the CDR3 is TGTGCCAGTCGGACAGGTGGGACCTACGAGCAGTACTTC.

This clonotype has a single count. V and J are TRBV14 and TRBJ2-1; TRBD1 aligns across 7 bases. This CDR3 has 15 amino acids. The V segment lost 4 bases and the J segment 5 bases; nucleotides outside the gene matches: 8. In germline, CDR1 is SGHDN, CDR2 FVKESK. This CDR3 reads CASSPIQGLNNEQFF. DNA of the CDR3: TGTGCCAGCAGCCCAATACAGGGGTTGAACAATGAGCAGTTCTTC.

This chain joins TRBV2 and TRBJ2-1, with 10 bases that match TRBD1. Germline CDR1 reads SNHLY; CDR2 reads FYNNEI. This CDR3 spans 13 amino acids. Unmatched junction bases numbered 7, after V lost 6 bases and J lost 11 bases. CDR3 bases: TGTGCCAGCAGGCTCGACAGGGGGCATCAGCAGTTCTTC. Residues: CASRLDRGHQQFF.